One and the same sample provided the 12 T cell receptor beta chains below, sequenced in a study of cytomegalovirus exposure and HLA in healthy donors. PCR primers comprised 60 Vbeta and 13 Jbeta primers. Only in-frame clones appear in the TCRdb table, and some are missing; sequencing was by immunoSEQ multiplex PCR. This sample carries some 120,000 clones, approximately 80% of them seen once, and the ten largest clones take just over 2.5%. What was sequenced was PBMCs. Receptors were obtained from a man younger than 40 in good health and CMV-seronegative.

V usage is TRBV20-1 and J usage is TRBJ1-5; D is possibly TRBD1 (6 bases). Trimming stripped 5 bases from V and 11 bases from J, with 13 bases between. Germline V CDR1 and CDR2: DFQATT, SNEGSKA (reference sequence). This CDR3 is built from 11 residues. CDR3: CSAQTRGTQHF. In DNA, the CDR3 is TGCAGTGCTCAAACCAGGGGCACCCAGCATTTT.

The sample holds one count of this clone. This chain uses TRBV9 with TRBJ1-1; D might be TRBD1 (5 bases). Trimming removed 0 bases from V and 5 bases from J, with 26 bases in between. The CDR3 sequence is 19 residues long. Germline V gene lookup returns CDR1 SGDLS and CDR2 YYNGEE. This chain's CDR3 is CASSVGRLGPEGRDTEAFF. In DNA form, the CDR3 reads TGTGCCAGCAGCGTAGGCCGCTTAGGCCCGGAGGGACGGGATACTGAAGCTTTCTTT. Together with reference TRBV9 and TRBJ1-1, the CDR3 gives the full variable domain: DSGVTQTPKHLITATGQRVTLRCSPRSGDLSVYWYQQSLDQGLQFLIQYYNGEERAKGNILERFSAQQFPDLHSELNLSSLELGDSALYFCASSVGRLGPEGRDTEAFFGQGTRLTVV.

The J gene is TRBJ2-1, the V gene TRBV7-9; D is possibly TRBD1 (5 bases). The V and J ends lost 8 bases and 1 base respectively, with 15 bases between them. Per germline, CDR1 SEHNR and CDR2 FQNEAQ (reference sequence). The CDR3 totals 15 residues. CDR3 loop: CASGAGRLSYNEQFF. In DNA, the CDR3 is TGTGCCAGCGGGGCAGGGCGCCTTTCCTACAATGAGCAGTTCTTC.

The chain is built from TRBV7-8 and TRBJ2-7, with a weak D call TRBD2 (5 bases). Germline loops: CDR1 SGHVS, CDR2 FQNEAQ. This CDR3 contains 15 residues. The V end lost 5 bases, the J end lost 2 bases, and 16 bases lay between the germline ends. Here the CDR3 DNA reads TGTGCCAGCAGCCGGATTATAGCGCTGACCTACGAGCAGTACTTC. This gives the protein CASSRIIALTYEQYF.

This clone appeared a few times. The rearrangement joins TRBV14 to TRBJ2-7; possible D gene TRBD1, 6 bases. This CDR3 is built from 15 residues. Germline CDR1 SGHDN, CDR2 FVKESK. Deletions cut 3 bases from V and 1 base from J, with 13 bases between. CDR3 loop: CASSQTLRGSYEQYF. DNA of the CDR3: TGTGCCAGCAGCCAGACACTCAGGGGTTCCTACGAGCAGTACTTC.

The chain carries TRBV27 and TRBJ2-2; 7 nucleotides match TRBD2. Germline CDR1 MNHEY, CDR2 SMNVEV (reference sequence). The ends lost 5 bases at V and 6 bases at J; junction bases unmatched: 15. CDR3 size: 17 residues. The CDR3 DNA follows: TGTGCCAGCAGTCCCGAGCCAGGGAGGGTCGGGGCCGGGGAGCTGTTTTTT. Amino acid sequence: CASSPEPGRVGAGELFF.

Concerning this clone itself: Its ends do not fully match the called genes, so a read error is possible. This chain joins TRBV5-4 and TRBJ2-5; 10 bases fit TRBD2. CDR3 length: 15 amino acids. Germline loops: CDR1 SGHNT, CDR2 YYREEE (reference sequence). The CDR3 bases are TGTGCCAGCAGCTTGCTAGCGGGAGTGAGGGAGACCCGGTACTTC. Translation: CASSLLAGVRETRYF.

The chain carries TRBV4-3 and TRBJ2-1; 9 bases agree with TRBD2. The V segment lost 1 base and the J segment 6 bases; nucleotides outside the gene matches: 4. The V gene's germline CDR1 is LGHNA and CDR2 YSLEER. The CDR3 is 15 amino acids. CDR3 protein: CASSQGSGSANEQFF. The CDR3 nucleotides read TGCGCCAGCAGCCAAGGTAGCGGGAGTGCCAATGAGCAGTTCTTC.

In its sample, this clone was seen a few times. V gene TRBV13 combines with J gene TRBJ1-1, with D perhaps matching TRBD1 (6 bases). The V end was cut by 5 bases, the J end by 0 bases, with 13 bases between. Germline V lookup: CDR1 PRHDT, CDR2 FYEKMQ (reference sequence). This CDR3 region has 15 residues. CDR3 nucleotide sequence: TGTGCCAGCAGCCAAACAGGGACCCTGAACACTGAAGCTTTCTTT. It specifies CASSQTGTLNTEAFF.

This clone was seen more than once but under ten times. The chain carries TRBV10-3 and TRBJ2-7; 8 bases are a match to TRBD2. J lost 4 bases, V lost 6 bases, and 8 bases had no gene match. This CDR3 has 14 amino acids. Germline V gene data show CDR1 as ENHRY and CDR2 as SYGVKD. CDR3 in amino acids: CAISQRETDYEQYF. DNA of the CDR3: TGTGCCATCAGCCAGCGGGAGACGGATTACGAGCAGTACTTC.

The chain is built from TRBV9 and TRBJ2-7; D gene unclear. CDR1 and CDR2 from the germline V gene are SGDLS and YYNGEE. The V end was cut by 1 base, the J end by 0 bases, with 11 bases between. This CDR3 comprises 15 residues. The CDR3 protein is CASSVSSISSYEQYF. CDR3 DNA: TGTGCCAGCAGCGTAAGTAGCATTAGCTCCTACGAGCAGTACTTC.

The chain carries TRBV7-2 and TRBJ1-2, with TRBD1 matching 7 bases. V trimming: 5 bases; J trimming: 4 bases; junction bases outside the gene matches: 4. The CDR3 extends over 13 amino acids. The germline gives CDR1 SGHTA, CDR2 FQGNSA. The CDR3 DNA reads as TGTGCCAGCAGCCTGGGACAGCTCTATGGCTACACCTTC. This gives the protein CASSLGQLYGYTF.